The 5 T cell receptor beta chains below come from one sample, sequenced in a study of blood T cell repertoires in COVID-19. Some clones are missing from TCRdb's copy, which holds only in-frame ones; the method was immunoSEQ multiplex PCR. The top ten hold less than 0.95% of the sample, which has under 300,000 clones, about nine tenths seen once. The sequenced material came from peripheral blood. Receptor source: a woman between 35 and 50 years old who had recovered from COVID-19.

The CDR3 here is CASSLVFGLSPLQPQHF. The CDR3 nucleotides read TGTGCCAGCAGCTTGGTGTTCGGGTTGTCTCCTCTTCAGCCCCAGCATTTT. This rearrangement joins TRBV5-8 to TRBJ1-5; D is uncertain. V was clipped by 0 bases and J by 6 bases, with 19 bases between them. The CDR3 covers 17 residues. Germline CDR1 and CDR2: SGHTS and YDEGEE. Drawing the rest from reference TRBV5-8 and TRBJ1-5, the complete variable domain is EAGVTQSPTHLIKTRGQQATLRCSPISGHTSVYWYQQALGLGLQFLLWYDEGEERNRGNFPPRFSGRQFPNYSSELNVNALELEDSALYLCASSLVFGLSPLQPQHFGDGTRLSIL.

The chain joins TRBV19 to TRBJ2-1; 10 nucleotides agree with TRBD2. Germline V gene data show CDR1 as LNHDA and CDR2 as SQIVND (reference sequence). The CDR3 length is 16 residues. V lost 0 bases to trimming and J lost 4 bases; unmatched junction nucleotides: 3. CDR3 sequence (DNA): TGTGCCAGTAGTATAGATAGCGGGAGGACTTACAATGAGCAGTTCTTC. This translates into CASSIDSGRTYNEQFF.

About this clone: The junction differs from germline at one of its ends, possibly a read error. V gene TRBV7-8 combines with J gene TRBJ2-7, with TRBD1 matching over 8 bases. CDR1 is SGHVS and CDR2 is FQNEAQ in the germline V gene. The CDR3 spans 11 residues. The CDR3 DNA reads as TGTGCCAGCAGCTTACGGACAGGGATGGACTTC. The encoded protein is CASSLRTGMDF.

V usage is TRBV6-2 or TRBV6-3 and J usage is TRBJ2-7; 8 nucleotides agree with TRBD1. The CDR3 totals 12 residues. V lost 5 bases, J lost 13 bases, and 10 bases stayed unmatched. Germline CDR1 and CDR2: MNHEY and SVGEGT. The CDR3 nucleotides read TGTGCCAGCAGTATCCCTCGGGGGACAGGCTACTTC. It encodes CASSIPRGTGYF.

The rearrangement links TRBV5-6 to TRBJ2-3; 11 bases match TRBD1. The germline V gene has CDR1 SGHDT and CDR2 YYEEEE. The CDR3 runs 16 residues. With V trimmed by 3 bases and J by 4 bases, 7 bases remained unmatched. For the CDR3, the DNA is TGTGCCAGCAGCTCCAGGGGACAGGGGGACGCAGATACGCAGTATTTT. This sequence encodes CASSSRGQGDADTQYF.